Listed below are T cell receptor beta chains from one sample, sequenced in a study of T cells in Graves' hyperthyroidism and ophthalmopathy. TCRdb independently ran MiXCR on the multiplex PCR reads; one entry per CDR3 protein. The table records roughly 300,000 distinct CDR3 sequences, approximately 15% of them present only once. The sequenced material came from blood. The source of these receptors is a woman in her 30s with Graves' hyperthyroidism. The CDR3 runs from the conserved cysteine through the conserved F or W. Each record gives: V gene, J gene, clone size, D gene, CDR3 protein, CDR3 DNA. D genes are given only for firm matches. The listing skips clone size in some rows; elsewhere it reads once, few, many or a size class.

TRBV29-1,TRBJ2-1,.,TRBD2,CSVEGLAGALSAFF,TGCAGCGTTGAGGGACTAGCGGGGGCCCTTTCTGCGTTCTTC
TRBV27,TRBJ2-5,many,TRBD2,CASSPWSSGSGETQYF,TGTGCCAGCAGTCCGTGGAGTAGCGGGTCGGGAGAGACCCAGTACTTC
TRBV5-5,TRBJ2-7,few,.,CASSRRTATYEQYF,TGTGCCAGCAGCCGAAGGACAGCAACCTACGAGCAGTACTTC
TRBV5-5,TRBJ1-1,.,TRBD1,CASSATGGNTVAFF,TGTGCCAGCAGCGCTACAGGGGGGAACACTGTAGCTTTCTTT
TRBV6-5,TRBJ1-1,few,.,CASSFGTGTEAFF,TGTGCCAGCAGTTTTGGGACGGGCACTGAAGCTTTCTTT
TRBV3-1,TRBJ1-1,.,.,CASSHTKNTEAFF,TGTGCCAGCAGCCATACCAAGAACACTGAAGCTTTCTTT
TRBV2,TRBJ2-3,many,.,CASTRGIGLRTDTQYF,TGTGCCAGCACAAGGGGCATAGGCCTTCGCACAGATACGCAGTATTTT
TRBV20-1,TRBJ2-1,few,.,CSVSGLPESYNEQFF,TGCAGTGTTTCGGGCCTGCCAGAATCCTACAATGAGCAGTTCTTC
TRBV28,TRBJ2-6,.,.,CATGQPNSGANVLTF,TGTGCGACTGGACAGCCGAACTCTGGGGCCAACGTCCTGACTTTC
TRBV9,TRBJ2-1,few,.,CASSSRSEQFF,TGTGCCAGCAGCAGCCGGAGTGAGCAGTTCTTC
TRBV20-1,TRBJ2-3,many,.,CSARGGRGRTDTQYF,TGCAGTGCTAGGGGGGGCAGGGGACGCACAGATACGCAGTATTTT
TRBV11-2,TRBJ2-7,many,.,CASSTARGTYEQYF,TGTGCCAGCAGTACAGCCAGGGGAACCTACGAGCAGTACTTC
TRBV28,TRBJ2-1,many,TRBD2,CASKASGRDEQFF,TGTGCCAGCAAGGCTAGCGGGAGGGACGAGCAGTTCTTC
TRBV12-3/TRBV12-4,TRBJ2-1,many,TRBD2,CASSPYSSGYNEQFF,TGTGCCAGCAGCCCTTATTCTAGCGGCTACAATGAGCAGTTCTTC
TRBV18,TRBJ2-2,.,TRBD2,CASSPGLGDTGELFF,TGTGCCAGCTCACCGGGACTAGGAGACACCGGGGAGCTGTTTTTT
TRBV6-6,TRBJ1-2,many,TRBD1,CASSYSGQGALQYGYTF,TGTGCCAGCAGTTACTCAGGACAGGGGGCACTTCAATATGGCTACACCTTC
TRBV20-1,TRBJ2-1,.,TRBD2,CSARAGANEQFF,TGCAGTGCCCGAGCGGGAGCTAATGAGCAGTTCTTC
TRBV9,TRBJ2-7,many,.,CASSVSPQHEQYF,TGTGCCAGCAGCGTCTCACCCCAACACGAGCAGTACTTC
TRBV28,TRBJ2-1,many,.,CASSPMPPSTVGEYNEQFF,TGTGCCAGCAGTCCTATGCCACCGAGTACGGTCGGAGAATACAATGAGCAGTTCTTC
TRBV28,TRBJ1-5,many,.,CASRPGANQPQHF,TGTGCCAGCCGGCCAGGGGCAAATCAGCCCCAGCATTTT
TRBV6-1,TRBJ2-2,many,.,CASRELNTGELFF,TGTGCCAGCAGGGAATTGAACACCGGGGAGCTGTTTTTT
TRBV11-2,TRBJ2-7,.,TRBD2,CASSTRAQRGCEQYF,TGTGCCAGCAGCACCCGGGCCCAGCGGGGCTGCGAGCAGTACTTC
TRBV12-3/TRBV12-4,TRBJ1-5,.,.,CASSFTQGRGNQPQHF,TGTGCCAGCAGTTTTACTCAAGGACGGGGCAATCAGCCCCAGCATTTT
TRBV12-3/TRBV12-4,TRBJ1-2,many,.,CASSPAEGSYGYTF,TGTGCCAGCAGCCCCGCGGAGGGGAGTTATGGCTACACCTTC
TRBV3-1,TRBJ1-3,.,TRBD1,CASSQQTGTGYGNTIYF,TGTGCCAGCAGCCAACAAACCGGGACAGGGTACGGAAACACCATATATTTT
TRBV2,TRBJ2-4,many,.,CASSVSHGGLAKNIQYF,TGTGCCAGCAGCGTGTCCCACGGGGGGCTAGCCAAAAACATTCAGTACTTC
TRBV6-1,TRBJ2-7,many,TRBD1,CASRDRGRREQYF,TGTGCCAGCAGGGACAGGGGGCGCAGGGAGCAGTACTTC
TRBV7-2,TRBJ2-5,many,.,CASSFDWPPVRETQYF,TGTGCCAGCAGCTTCGACTGGCCCCCGGTTCGGGAGACCCAGTACTTC
TRBV12-3/TRBV12-4,TRBJ1-4,many,.,CASSAGGVNEKLFF,TGTGCCAGCAGCGCCGGAGGAGTTAATGAAAAACTGTTTTTT
TRBV7-2,TRBJ2-3,many,.,CASSLLVMRGKDTQYF,TGTGCCAGCAGTCTCCTCGTAATGAGGGGGAAAGATACGCAGTATTTT
TRBV5-6,TRBJ2-6,.,.,CASSLKGGSSSGANVLTF,TGTGCCAGCAGCTTGAAGGGTGGCAGCTCCTCTGGGGCCAACGTCCTGACTTTC
TRBV2,TRBJ2-1,many,.,CASSPSRITHNEQFF,TGTGCCAGCAGTCCCTCCAGGATCACTCACAATGAGCAGTTCTTC
TRBV15,TRBJ1-6,few,.,CATSRDKYSPLHF,TGTGCCACCAGCAGAGATAAGTATTCACCCCTCCACTTT
TRBV7-7,TRBJ2-1,.,TRBD2,CASSLALRTTSGIVFPDNEQFF,TGTGCTAGCAGCTTAGCGTTGCGGACAACTAGCGGGATAGTCTTTCCGGACAATGAGCAGTTCTTC
TRBV20-1,TRBJ2-7,few,TRBD1,CSAKKGAGSYEQYF,TGCAGTGCTAAAAAGGGGGCCGGCTCCTACGAGCAGTACTTC
TRBV18,TRBJ2-3,.,TRBD1,CASSPATGAGADTQYF,TGTGCCAGCTCGCCCGCGACAGGGGCGGGTGCAGATACGCAGTATTTT
TRBV29-1,TRBJ2-5,.,.,CSGWVWGETQYF,TGCAGCGGTTGGGTCTGGGGAGAGACCCAGTACTTC
TRBV2,TRBJ2-1,many,TRBD2,CATTTSGSSSEQFF,TGTGCCACCACTACTAGCGGGAGTAGTAGTGAGCAGTTCTTC
TRBV11-2,TRBJ2-7,many,.,CASSPAPGRGYSYEQYF,TGTGCCAGCAGCCCTGCCCCTGGGCGGGGCTACTCCTACGAGCAGTACTTC
TRBV5-4,TRBJ2-1,.,TRBD2,CASSATSSYNEQFF,TGTGCCAGCAGCGCGACTAGCTCATACAATGAGCAGTTCTTC
TRBV7-8,TRBJ2-5,.,TRBD2,CASSLGRLAVQETQYF,TGTGCCAGCAGCTTAGGCAGACTAGCGGTCCAAGAGACCCAGTACTTC
TRBV9,TRBJ2-7,few,.,CASSVRGREGEQYF,TGTGCCAGCAGCGTAAGGGGTCGGGAAGGCGAGCAGTACTTC
TRBV9,TRBJ1-2,.,TRBD1,CASSYRGMGYGYTF,TGTGCCAGCAGCTACAGGGGAATGGGCTATGGCTACACCTTC
TRBV27,TRBJ2-3,once,.,CATGRDPRTDTQYF,TGTGCCACCGGGCGGGATCCGCGCACAGATACGCAGTATTTT
TRBV5-4,TRBJ2-1,few,TRBD2,CASSRNAAGGGFNEQFF,TGTGCCAGCAGCCGTAACGCAGCGGGAGGAGGCTTCAATGAGCAGTTCTTC
TRBV29-1,TRBJ1-1,few,.,CSVGSTGTEAFF,TGCAGCGTTGGATCGACAGGCACTGAAGCTTTCTTT
TRBV28,TRBJ1-1,many,.,CASSLSRLRMNTEAFF,TGTGCCAGCAGTTTATCCCGACTTAGGATGAACACTGAAGCTTTCTTT
TRBV5-1,TRBJ2-3,many,TRBD1,CASYDRGHTDTQYF,TGCGCCAGCTACGACAGGGGGCATACAGATACGCAGTATTTT
TRBV2,TRBJ1-6,many,.,CASSEAKGANSPLHF,TGTGCCAGCAGTGAAGCGAAAGGGGCAAATTCACCCCTCCACTTT
TRBV7-3,TRBJ2-1,many,.,CASSLNLLSYNEQFF,TGTGCCAGCAGCTTAAATTTGCTATCCTACAATGAGCAGTTCTTC